This is a list of T cell receptor beta chains from one sample in a study of T-cell memory formation after mild COVID-19. Using its own MiXCR run on the 5' RACE reads, TCRdb lists one record per CDR3 protein. Of about half a million distinct CDR3 sequences in the sample, 15% to 20% were seen once. The sequencing sample was made of PBMCs or a T cell subset sorted from them (not recorded which). The source of these receptors is an adult woman who had mild COVID-19 (a few samples of this study predate the infection). Cell type and time point are not known. The CDR3 runs from the conserved cysteine through the conserved F or W. D genes are given only for firm matches. Clone size is not always given. Where it is, it says once, few, many or a class for expanded clones.

d_call	v_call	j_call	clone_size	cdr3_length	cdr3_aa	cdr3_nt
.	TRBV7-2	TRBJ2-2	many	15	CASSASKLAPGELFF	TGTGCCAGCAGCGCAAGCAAGCTAGCTCCCGGGGAGCTGTTTTTT
.	TRBV14	TRBJ2-2	.	13	CASSRQYTGELFF	TGTGCCAGCAGCCGACAATACACCGGGGAGCTGTTTTTT
TRBD1	TRBV24-1	TRBJ2-1	.	16	CATSDLRGSSYNEQFF	TGTGCCACCAGTGATCTCAGGGGGAGCTCCTACAATGAGCAGTTCTTC
.	TRBV12-3/TRBV12-4	TRBJ1-2	.	14	CASSSLGDGGGYTF	TGTGCCAGCAGTTCCCTAGGGGATGGGGGTGGCTACACCTTC
.	TRBV30	TRBJ2-2	.	13	CAWSPMNTGELFF	TGTGCCTGGAGTCCGATGAACACCGGGGAGCTGTTTTTT
.	TRBV7-2	TRBJ2-5	few	13	CASSLQAGETQYF	TGTGCCAGCAGCTTACAGGCGGGAGAGACCCAGTACTTC
TRBD2	TRBV11-2	TRBJ2-1	.	17	CASSLEPLAGAHNEQFF	TGTGCCAGCAGCTTAGAGCCACTAGCGGGAGCACACAATGAGCAGTTCTTC
.	TRBV12-3/TRBV12-4	TRBJ1-1	few	16	CASSLPPGTGNTEAFF	TGTGCCAGCAGTTTACCCCCCGGTACAGGGAACACTGAAGCTTTCTTT
TRBD2	TRBV10-3	TRBJ2-7	few	17	CAIGLSLLAGSSYEQYF	TGTGCCATCGGGCTATCCTTGCTAGCGGGGAGCTCCTACGAGCAGTACTTC
TRBD1	TRBV29-1	TRBJ2-1	few	13	CSALPGGQREQFF	TGCAGCGCTCTCCCAGGGGGCCAACGTGAGCAGTTCTTC
.	TRBV6-2/TRBV6-3	TRBJ2-7	.	15	CASSSRLGPSYEQYF	TGTGCCAGCAGCTCACGTCTGGGCCCCTCCTACGAGCAGTACTTC
.	TRBV11-2	TRBJ2-3	many	15	CASSPPGILTDTQYF	TGTGCCAGCAGCCCTCCCGGGATTCTCACAGATACGCAGTATTTT
.	TRBV20-1	TRBJ2-4	few	14	CSAADRRAKNIQYF	TGCAGTGCAGCCGACAGGCGAGCCAAAAACATTCAGTACTTC
.	TRBV4-2	TRBJ2-2	few	14	CASSQALNTGELFF	TGTGCCAGCAGCCAAGCCCTGAACACCGGGGAGCTGTTTTTT
TRBD1	TRBV6-9	TRBJ2-4	.	16	CASSAGTDKAKNIQYF	TGTGCCAGCAGTGCCGGGACAGATAAGGCCAAAAACATTCAGTACTTC